Listed below are T cell receptor beta chains from one sample, sequenced in a study of T cell responses to AZD1222 COVID-19 vaccine. TCRdb keeps only in-frame clones here, not all; method: immunoSEQ multiplex PCR. The sample lists 150,000 to 200,000 clones; approximately 91% were seen once. Sample: peripheral blood, taken on day 0 of AZD1222 vaccination. These receptors were collected from an adult in good health. Both conserved end residues are part of each CDR3. D genes are given only for firm matches. A clone size is listed for some rows: how often the clone was seen (once, few, many), or a class if it is expanded.

>once|TRBV5-1|TRBJ2-1|NA
TGCGCCAGCAGCTGGGTGACAGCCACCAATGAGCAGTTCTTC
CASSWVTATNEQFF
>NA|TRBV12-5|TRBJ2-2|NA
TGTGCTAGTGGTTTGGTACTTGGGGTGGGGTCGCCCGGGGAGCTGTTTTTT
CASGLVLGVGSPGELFF
>NA|TRBV9|TRBJ2-5|NA
TGTGCCAGCAGCGTAGGTGGTGCGGATGCAGAGACCCAGTACTTC
CASSVGGADAETQYF
>NA|TRBV28|TRBJ1-2|TRBD1
TGTGCCAGCAGACGGACAGGGGTGAGTGGCTACACCTTC
CASRRTGVSGYTF
>NA|TRBV5-4|TRBJ2-3|TRBD2
TGTGCCAGCAGCTTGCTAGCGGGGCTTAGCACAGATACGCAGTATTTT
CASSLLAGLSTDTQYF
>NA|TRBV7-2|TRBJ1-1|TRBD1
TGTGCCAGCAGAAGGACAGGGGGCACTGAAGCTTTCTTT
CASRRTGGTEAFF
>NA|TRBV3-1/TRBV3-2|TRBJ2-2|NA
TGTGCCAGCAGCCAAGAAACGGGGTTTTGGTCCGGGGAGCTGTTTTTT
CASSQETGFWSGELFF
>NA|TRBV28|TRBJ1-4|NA
TGTGCCAGCAGTTTATCAGCGGCAGGGAATGAAAAACTGTTTTTT
CASSLSAAGNEKLFF
>NA|TRBV5-6|TRBJ2-5|NA
TGTGCCAGCAGCTTGGGCCTAGCGGAGGGGGGAGCCCAGTACTTC
CASSLGLAEGGAQYF
>NA|TRBV7-8|TRBJ2-2|NA
TGTGCCAGCAGCTTAGATCGGGGGCCGAGCACCGGGGAGCTGTTTTTT
CASSLDRGPSTGELFF
>few|TRBV24-1|TRBJ1-2|NA
TGTGCCACCAGTGATGGGAGCAGGGATGGCTACACCTTC
CATSDGSRDGYTF
>NA|TRBV3-1/TRBV3-2|TRBJ1-3|TRBD1
TGTGCCAGCAGCCAAAACAGGGGGTCTAGGGACACCATATATTTT
CASSQNRGSRDTIYF
>NA|TRBV6-1|TRBJ1-5|NA
TGTGCCAGCAGTGACAGTTTAGGGAATCAGCCCCAGCATTTT
CASSDSLGNQPQHF
>NA|TRBV5-4|TRBJ2-7|NA
TGTGCCAGCAGCGACCAATACGAGCAGTACTTC
CASSDQYEQYF
>NA|TRBV2|TRBJ1-6|TRBD1
TGTGCCAGCAGCCTGGGACAGGGAAATAATTCACCCCTCCACTTT
CASSLGQGNNSPLHF
>NA|TRBV30|TRBJ1-1|TRBD1
TGTGCCTGGAAGGACAGGGGCCATAGTGAAGCTTTCTTT
CAWKDRGHSEAFF
>NA|TRBV4-1|TRBJ1-1|NA
TGCGCCAGCAGCCAAGGGCCGATTAACACTGAAGCTTTCTTT
CASSQGPINTEAFF
>NA|TRBV28|TRBJ1-6|NA
TGTGCCAGCAACGGGGGGACGCTCCCTCCCCGTTTT
CASNGGTLPPRF
>NA|TRBV6-1|TRBJ1-6|NA
TGTGCCAGCAGTGAGCTCAGGGTGACGAATAATTCACCCCTCCACTTT
CASSELRVTNNSPLHF
>NA|TRBV28|TRBJ2-2|NA
TGTGCCAGCAGTTTAGTGGGTGCCGGGGAGCTGTTTTTT
CASSLVGAGELFF
>NA|TRBV25-1|TRBJ1-6|TRBD1
TGTGCCAGCAGTGCCACCGGGACAGGGAATTCACCCCTCCACTTT
CASSATGTGNSPLHF
>NA|TRBV30|TRBJ2-3|TRBD2
TGTGCCTGGAGTTTTCGGGGACTAGAAGTAGATACGCAGTATTTT
CAWSFRGLEVDTQYF
>NA|TRBV7-8|TRBJ2-7|TRBD1
TGTGCCAGCAGCCCCTTGGGGACAGGGTCCTACGAGCAGTACTTC
CASSPLGTGSYEQYF
>NA|TRBV2|TRBJ2-4|TRBD2
TGTGCCAGCAGTGTTCTAGCGGGGCAAGCCAAAAACATTCAGTACTTC
CASSVLAGQAKNIQYF
>NA|TRBV28|TRBJ2-5|NA
TGTGCCAGCAGTTTCGGGGAGACCCAGTACTTC
CASSFGETQYF
>NA|TRBV9|TRBJ2-1|TRBD1
TGTGCCAGCAGCGCACCTAGAGGACAGGAAAAAGTCGGGCAGTTCTTC
CASSAPRGQEKVGQFF
>NA|TRBV13|TRBJ2-4|TRBD2
TGTGCCAGCAGCTTCCGCGGGAGTGTTGGGGACATTCAGTACTTC
CASSFRGSVGDIQYF
>NA|TRBV5-1|TRBJ2-5|NA
TGCGCCAGCAGCTGGGGGGATGGGTACCAAGAGACCCAGTACTTC
CASSWGDGYQETQYF
>NA|TRBV5-6|TRBJ1-1|NA
TGTGCCAGCAGCTCCCGGAGGGCTGAAGCTTTCTTT
CASSSRRAEAFF
>NA|TRBV9|TRBJ1-4|NA
TGTGCCAGCAGCGTAGGTCTGAATGAAAAACTGTTTTTT
CASSVGLNEKLFF
>once|TRBV20-1|TRBJ1-2|NA
TGCAGTGCTAGTATGGACGGCGGGACTGGCTACACCTTC
CSASMDGGTGYTF
>NA|TRBV27|TRBJ2-3|NA
TGTGCCAGCAGGGGGCAGGGCACAGATACGCAGTATTTT
CASRGQGTDTQYF
>NA|TRBV4-3|TRBJ2-2|NA
TGCGCCAGCAGCCAAGAGGCCCCTGCCAACACCGGGGAGCTGTTTTTT
CASSQEAPANTGELFF
>NA|TRBV3-1/TRBV3-2|TRBJ1-3|TRBD1
TGTGCCAGCAGCCCTATGGACAGGGGGCCTGGAAACACCATATATTTT
CASSPMDRGPGNTIYF
>NA|TRBV7-9|TRBJ2-5|TRBD1
TGTGCCAGCAGCTTATGGGACAGGGTGGTAGAGACCCAGTACTTC
CASSLWDRVVETQYF
>NA|TRBV28|TRBJ2-2|NA
TGTGCCAGCAGTTTCCTCACCCGGGAGCTGTTTTTT
CASSFLTRELFF
>NA|TRBV5-6|TRBJ2-5|TRBD2
TGTGCCAGCAGCCTCACTAGCGGGGGCATAGAGACCCAGTACTTC
CASSLTSGGIETQYF